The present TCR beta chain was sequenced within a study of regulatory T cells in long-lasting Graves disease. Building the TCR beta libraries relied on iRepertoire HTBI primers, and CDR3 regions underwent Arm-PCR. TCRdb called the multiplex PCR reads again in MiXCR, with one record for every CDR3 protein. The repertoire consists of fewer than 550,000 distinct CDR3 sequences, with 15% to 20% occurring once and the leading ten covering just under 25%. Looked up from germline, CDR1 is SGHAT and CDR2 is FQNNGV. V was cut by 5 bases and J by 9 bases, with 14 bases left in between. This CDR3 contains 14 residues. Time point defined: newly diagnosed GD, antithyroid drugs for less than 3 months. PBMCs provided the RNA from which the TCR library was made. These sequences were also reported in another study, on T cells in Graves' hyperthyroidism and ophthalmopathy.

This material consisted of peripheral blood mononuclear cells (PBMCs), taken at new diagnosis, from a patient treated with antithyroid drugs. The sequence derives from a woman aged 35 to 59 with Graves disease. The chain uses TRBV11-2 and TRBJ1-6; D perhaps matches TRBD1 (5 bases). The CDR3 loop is CASSLRVGGSPLHF. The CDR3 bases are TGTGCCAGCAGCCTCAGGGTTGGTGGTTCACCCCTCCACTTT.